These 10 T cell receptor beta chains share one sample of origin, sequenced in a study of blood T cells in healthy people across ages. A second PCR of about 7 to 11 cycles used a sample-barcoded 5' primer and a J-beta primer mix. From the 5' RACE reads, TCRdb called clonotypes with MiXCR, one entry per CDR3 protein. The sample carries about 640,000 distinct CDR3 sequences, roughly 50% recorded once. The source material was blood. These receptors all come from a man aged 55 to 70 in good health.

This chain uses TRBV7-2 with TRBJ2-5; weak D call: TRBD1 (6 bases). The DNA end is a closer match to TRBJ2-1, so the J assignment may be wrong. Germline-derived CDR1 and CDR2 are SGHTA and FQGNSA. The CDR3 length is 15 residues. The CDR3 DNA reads TGTGCCAGCAGCATCCAGGGGTCGGTCCCAGAGACCCAGTTCTTC. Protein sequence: CASSIQGSVPETQFF.

In DNA form, the CDR3 reads TGTGCCATCAGTGCAGGGGGCAGAGGGAATGAGCAGTTCTTC. Protein: CAISAGGRGNEQFF. The rearrangement links TRBV10-3 to TRBJ2-1; 8 bases align to TRBD1. The V and J ends lost 4 bases and 7 bases, in that order; junction bases with no gene match: 6. The CDR3 sequence is 14 residues long. Germline V gene data show CDR1 as ENHRY and CDR2 as SYGVKD.

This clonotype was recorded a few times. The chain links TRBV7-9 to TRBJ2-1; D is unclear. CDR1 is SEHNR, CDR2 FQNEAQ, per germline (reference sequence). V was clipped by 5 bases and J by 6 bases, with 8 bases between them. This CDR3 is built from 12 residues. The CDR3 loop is CASSPRPNEQFF. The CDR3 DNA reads TGTGCCAGCAGCCCACGGCCCAATGAGCAGTTCTTC.

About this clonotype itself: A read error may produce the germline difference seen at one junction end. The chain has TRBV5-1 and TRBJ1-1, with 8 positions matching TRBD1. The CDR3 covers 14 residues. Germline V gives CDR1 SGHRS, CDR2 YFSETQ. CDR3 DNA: TGCGCCTGCAGTAACAGGGGGATGAACACTGAAGCTTTCTTT. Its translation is CACSNRGMNTEAFF. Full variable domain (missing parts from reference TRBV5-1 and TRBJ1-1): KAGVTQTPRYLIKTRGQQVTLSCSPISGHRSVSWYQQTPGQGLQFLFEYFSETQRNKGNFPGRFSGRQFSNSRSEMNVSTLELGDSALYLCACSNRGMNTEAFFGQGTRLTVV.

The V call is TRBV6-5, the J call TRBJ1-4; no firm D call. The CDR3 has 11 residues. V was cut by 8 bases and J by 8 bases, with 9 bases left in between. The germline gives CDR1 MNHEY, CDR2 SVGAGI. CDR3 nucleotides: TGTGCCAGCGGACGAGAGGAAAAACTGTTTTTT. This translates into CASGREEKLFF.

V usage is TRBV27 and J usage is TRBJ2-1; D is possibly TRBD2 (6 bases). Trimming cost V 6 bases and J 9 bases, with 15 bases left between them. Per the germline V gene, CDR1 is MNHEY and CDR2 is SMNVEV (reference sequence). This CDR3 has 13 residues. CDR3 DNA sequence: TGTGCCAGCAGGCCCAGACTAGAAGTTGAGCAGTTCTTC. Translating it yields CASRPRLEVEQFF.

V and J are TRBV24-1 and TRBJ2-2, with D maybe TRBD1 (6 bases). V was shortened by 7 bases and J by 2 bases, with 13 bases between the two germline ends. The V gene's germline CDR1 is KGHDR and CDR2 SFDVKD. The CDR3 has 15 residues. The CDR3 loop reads CATRLTGSNTGELFF. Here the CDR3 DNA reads TGTGCCACCAGACTCACAGGGTCTAACACCGGGGAGCTGTTTTTT.

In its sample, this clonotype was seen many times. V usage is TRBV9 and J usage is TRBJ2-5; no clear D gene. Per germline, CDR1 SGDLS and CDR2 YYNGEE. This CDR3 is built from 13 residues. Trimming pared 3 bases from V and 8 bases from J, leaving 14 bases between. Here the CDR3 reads CASSDGPSDTQYF. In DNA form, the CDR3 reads TGTGCCAGCAGCGACGGGCCCAGTGACACCCAGTACTTC.

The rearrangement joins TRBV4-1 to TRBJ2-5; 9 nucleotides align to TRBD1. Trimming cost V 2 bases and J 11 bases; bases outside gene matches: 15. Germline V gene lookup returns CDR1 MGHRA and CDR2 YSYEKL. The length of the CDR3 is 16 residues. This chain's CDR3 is CASSQSNRDRAGEQYF. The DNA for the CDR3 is TGCGCCAGCAGCCAATCGAATCGGGACAGGGCGGGTGAGCAGTACTTC.

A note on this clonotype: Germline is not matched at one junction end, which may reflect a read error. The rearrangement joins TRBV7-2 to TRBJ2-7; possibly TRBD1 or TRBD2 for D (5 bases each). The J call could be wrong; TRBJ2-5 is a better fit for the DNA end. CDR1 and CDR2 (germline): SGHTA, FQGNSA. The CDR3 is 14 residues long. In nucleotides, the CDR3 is TGTGCCTGCAGCAGGGTCGGGGTAACAGAGACCCAGTACTTC. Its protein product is CACSRVGVTETQYF.